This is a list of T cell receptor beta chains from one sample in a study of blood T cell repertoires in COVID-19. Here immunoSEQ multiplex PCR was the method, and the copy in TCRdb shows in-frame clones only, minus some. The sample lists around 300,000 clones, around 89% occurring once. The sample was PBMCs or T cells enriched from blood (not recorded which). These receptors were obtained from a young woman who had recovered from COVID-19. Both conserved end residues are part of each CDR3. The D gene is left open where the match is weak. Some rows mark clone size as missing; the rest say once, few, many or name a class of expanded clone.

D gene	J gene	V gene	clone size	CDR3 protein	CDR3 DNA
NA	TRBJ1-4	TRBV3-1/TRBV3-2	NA	CASRRDGGQLFF	TGTGCCAGCAGACGGGACGGGGGGCAACTGTTTTTT
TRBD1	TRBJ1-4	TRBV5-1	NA	CASTRGPQGVVNEKLFF	TGCGCCAGTACGAGAGGACCTCAGGGGGTGGTTAATGAAAAACTGTTTTTT
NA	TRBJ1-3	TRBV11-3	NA	CASSLVPKSSYLRNTIYF	TGTGCCAGCAGCTTAGTCCCTAAGTCTTCGTATCTGCGAAACACCATATATTTT
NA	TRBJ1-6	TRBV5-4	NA	CASSFGGRLPPLHF	TGTGCCAGCAGCTTCGGGGGACGTCTTCCACCCCTCCACTTT
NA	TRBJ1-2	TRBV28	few	CASSRTAEIYGYTF	TGTGCCAGCAGTAGGACAGCAGAGATCTATGGCTACACCTTC
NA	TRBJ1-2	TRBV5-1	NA	CASSLLGDGYTF	TGCGCCAGCAGCTTATTAGGGGATGGCTACACCTTC
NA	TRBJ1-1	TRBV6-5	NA	CASSSRSGDTEAFF	TGTGCCAGCAGTTCCCGGAGCGGAGACACTGAAGCTTTCTTT
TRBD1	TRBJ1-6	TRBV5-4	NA	CASSSIGGQGNSPLHF	TGTGCCAGCAGCTCGATTGGGGGACAGGGGAACTCACCCCTCCACTTT
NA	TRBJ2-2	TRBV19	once	CASSPITRAYLGELFF	TGTGCCAGTAGTCCGATCACCAGAGCGTATCTCGGGGAGCTGTTTTTT
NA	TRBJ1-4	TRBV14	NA	CASSQDFGAAEEKFF	TGTGCCAGCAGCCAAGATTTCGGAGCCGCCGAAGAGAAGTTTTTT
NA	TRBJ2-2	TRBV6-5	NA	CASGRGTGELFF	TGTGCCAGCGGCAGGGGCACCGGGGAGCTGTTTTTT
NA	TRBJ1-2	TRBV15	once	CATSRAGFQGISNYGYTF	TGTGCCACCAGCAGAGCGGGATTCCAGGGGATCTCGAACTATGGCTACACCTTC
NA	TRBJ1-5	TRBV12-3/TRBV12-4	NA	CASKSPRQPQHF	TGTGCCAGCAAAAGTCCCCGGCAGCCCCAGCATTTT
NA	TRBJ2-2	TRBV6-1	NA	CASSEFTQINTGELFF	TGTGCCAGCAGTGAATTTACACAGATTAACACCGGGGAGCTGTTTTTT
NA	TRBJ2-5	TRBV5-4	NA	CASSFGASVGGGETQYF	TGTGCCAGCAGCTTTGGGGCTAGCGTGGGAGGTGGGGAGACCCAGTACTTC
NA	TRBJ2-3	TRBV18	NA	CASSPSDTYTDTQYF	TGTGCCAGCTCACCATCGGACACATACACAGATACGCAGTATTTT
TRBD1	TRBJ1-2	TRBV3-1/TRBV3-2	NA	CASSLFGTGPVKYGYTF	TGTGCCAGCAGCCTGTTCGGGACAGGCCCAGTAAAATATGGCTACACCTTC
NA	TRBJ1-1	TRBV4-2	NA	CASSQDSVSAEAFF	TGTGCCAGCAGCCAAGATTCCGTTTCGGCTGAAGCTTTCTTT
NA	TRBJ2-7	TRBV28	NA	CASRSGDNSYEQYF	TGTGCCAGCAGAAGCGGGGACAACTCCTACGAGCAGTACTTC
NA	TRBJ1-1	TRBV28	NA	CASSLFSRRYTEAFF	TGTGCCAGCAGTTTATTCTCGCGTCGGTACACTGAAGCTTTCTTT
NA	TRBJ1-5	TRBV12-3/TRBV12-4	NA	CASSSTVIPQHF	TGTGCCAGCAGCTCCACAGTAATCCCCCAGCATTTT
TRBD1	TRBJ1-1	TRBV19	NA	CASSQTGTDTEAFF	TGTGCCAGTAGCCAGACAGGGACGGACACTGAAGCTTTCTTT
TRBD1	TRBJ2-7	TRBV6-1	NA	CASSEYGTASYEQYF	TGTGCCAGCAGTGAATATGGGACAGCTTCCTACGAGCAGTACTTC
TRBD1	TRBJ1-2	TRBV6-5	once	CASKGAGGHGYTF	TGTGCCAGCAAGGGGGCAGGGGGCCATGGCTACACCTTC
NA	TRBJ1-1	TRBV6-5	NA	CASSYKGSPLNTEAFF	TGTGCCAGCAGTTACAAGGGGTCCCCTTTGAACACTGAAGCTTTCTTT
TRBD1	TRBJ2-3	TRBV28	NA	CASSSRTGGETDTQYF	TGTGCCAGCAGTTCTCGGACAGGGGGAGAGACAGATACGCAGTATTTT
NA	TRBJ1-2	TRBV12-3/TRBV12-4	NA	CASSFDRTEGYTF	TGTGCCAGCAGTTTTGACAGAACCGAGGGCTACACCTTC
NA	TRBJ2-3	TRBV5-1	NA	CASSLSGQSTDTQYF	TGCGCCAGCAGCTTGTCAGGACAGAGCACAGATACGCAGTATTTT
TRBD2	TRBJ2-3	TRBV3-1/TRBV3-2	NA	CASSDPGAGGLTDTQYF	TGTGCCAGCAGCGACCCCGGCGCGGGGGGGCTCACAGATACGCAGTATTTT
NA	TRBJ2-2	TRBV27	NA	CASSPSPTGPNTGELFF	TGTGCCAGCAGTCCCAGCCCGACAGGTCCGAACACCGGGGAGCTGTTTTTT
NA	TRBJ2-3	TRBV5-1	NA	CASSLGEVSTDTQYF	TGCGCCAGTTCCCTAGGGGAAGTGAGCACAGATACGCAGTATTTT
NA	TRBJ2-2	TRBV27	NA	CASSFAGPNTGELFF	TGTGCCAGCAGTTTTGCGGGACCGAACACCGGGGAGCTGTTTTTT
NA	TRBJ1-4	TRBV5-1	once	CASSLTGLNEKLFF	TGCGCCAGCAGTCTGACGGGACTTAATGAAAAACTGTTTTTT
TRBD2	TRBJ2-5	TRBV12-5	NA	CASGPSGGQETQYF	TGTGCTAGTGGACCGTCGGGGGGGCAAGAGACCCAGTACTTC
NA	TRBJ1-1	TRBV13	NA	CASSFWGDTEAFF	TGTGCCAGCAGCTTTTGGGGCGACACTGAAGCTTTCTTT
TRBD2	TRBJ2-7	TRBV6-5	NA	CASSATSGGAYEQYF	TGTGCCAGCAGCGCAACTAGCGGGGGGGCCTACGAGCAGTACTTC
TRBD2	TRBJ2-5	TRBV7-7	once	CASSLAPGGRETQYF	TGTGCTAGCAGCTTGGCACCGGGGGGAAGGGAGACCCAGTACTTC
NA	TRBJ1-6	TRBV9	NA	CASSPGASNSPLHF	TGTGCCAGCAGCCCAGGGGCTTCTAATTCACCCCTCCACTTT
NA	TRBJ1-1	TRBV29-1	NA	CSVEGQANTEAFF	TGCAGCGTTGAGGGGCAGGCGAACACTGAAGCTTTCTTT
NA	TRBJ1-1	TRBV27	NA	CASSAPAGTEAFF	TGTGCCAGCAGTGCCCCGGCAGGGACTGAAGCTTTCTTT